The text below deals with one T cell receptor beta chain. Its target is not known. The data derive from a study of siplizumab effects on memory and regulatory T cells. General study findings and limits: Whether proliferating Tregs in siplizumab cultures suppress was not functionally confirmed.

Germline values: CDR1 LNHDA, CDR2 SQIVND (reference sequence). This CDR3 is 12 amino acids long. The germline V and J ends were trimmed by 9 bases and 2 bases, with 11 bases remaining between them. Sequencing was performed with immunoSEQ multiplex PCR; in TCRdb, only in-frame clones are kept and a portion is missing. The table lists about 120,000 clones, 94% of them singletons. The receptor comes from a human donor in good health. The specimen was non-Treg CD4+ T cells sorted from blood. The chain is built from TRBV19 and TRBJ2-7; no reliable D call. The CDR3 DNA sequence: TGTGCCAGACGACCTCGAACCTACGAGCAGTACTTC. It yields the protein CARRPRTYEQYF.